The entry below gives a single T cell receptor beta chain sequence along with its context. Its antigen specificity is not known. No base quality values were provided; no much bigger clone lies one nucleotide off. The V end loses 1 base and the J end loses 1 base, and a stretch of 9 bases separates them. The CDR3 sequence holds 15 residues, the cysteine and phenylalanine included. Only the CDR3 region is kept as DNA, spanning 45 bases read in frame from base 1. CDR1 SGHRS and CDR2 YFSETQ were looked up in the germline V gene. This record comes from a study of blood T cells in healthy people across ages (dated by TCRdb to the mid-2010s). The study in broad terms: Template switching captured roughly one uniquely barcoded TCR beta cDNA molecule per two T cells in model experiments. Donors were grouped into four age groups: young (average approximately 15 years), middle-aged (39), aged (about 60) and long-lived (over 80). Using deep sequencing normalized with unique cDNA molecular identifiers, the study measured how TCR beta repertoire diversity changes with age. Donors of different ages were randomly distributed across sequencing lanes to avoid experimental bias. For two donors (one aged 18 to 30 and one aged 80 or older), the study analyzed two additional independent replicas of 1 million unique cDNA reads from the same blood draw. Overall study outcomes, separate from this receptor: Since profiling was done on bulk unsorted PBMCs, naive and antigen-experienced compartments could not be conclusively compared. As age increased, observed TCR beta diversity per million T cells dropped in a roughly linear way, and a significant reduction was already evident by age 40. The percentage of naive T cells measured by flow cytometry correlated strongly with observed TCR beta diversity. Compared with the aged group, the long-lived group had more naive CD4+ T cells, fewer expanded clones and increased TCR diversity, suggesting age selection. Because the CMV infection status of the donors was unknown, age-related changes in expanded clonotypes may potentially have been confounded. Total diversity estimates from one million sequenced T cells were considered lower bounds and underestimates.

The roughly 37 donors, aged about 6 to 90 years, were systemically healthy Caucasian individuals from Russia. Ten milliliters of peripheral blood were collected from each donor into EDTA-treated Vacutainer tubes. Ficoll-Paque density-gradient centrifugation was used to isolate PBMCs, with at least 6 million per sample. Trizol reagent was used to extract total RNA from PBMCs, with at least 5.5 micrograms per sample. Naive CD45RAhigh/CD27high T cell percentages were measured by flow cytometry on a PBMC aliquot from every donor. Libraries were made using 5' RACE. Instrument used: Illumina HiSeq 2500. A second PCR of about 7 to 12 cycles was run with a J-beta primer mix and a sample-barcoded 5' primer. A unique molecular identifier was introduced onto each TCR beta cDNA molecule by a template-switch 5' adaptor carrying 12 random nucleotides. Each sample yielded at least 2.5 million CDR3-containing paired-end reads. First-strand cDNA synthesis was performed from all RNA using the Mint cDNA synthesis kit, with priming by a TRBC-specific oligonucleotide. Following uracil-DNA glycosylase treatment, all cDNA underwent a first 18-cycle PCR with the universal primers M1SS and BC2_uni_R. In the source study's methods: For normalization, 1 million high-quality reads were randomly selected from each sample, with every read carrying a distinct molecular identifier. Instead of being binned into consensus sequences, reads that shared molecular identifiers were thrown out. MiTCR, run with a Q25 quality threshold and the strictest error-elimination algorithm, handled CDR3 identification, clonotype clustering and error correction. A nonparametric unseen species model with Euler transformation was used to estimate a lower bound on total TCR beta diversity. TCRdb reprocessed the public reads (quality trimming at Q25 with fastp, clone calling with MiXCR) and kept in-frame beta chains. Every distinct CDR3 protein forms one entry, paired with its most common genes and DNA. None of the V and J calls come from the authors' own analysis; TCRdb made them. In all, the sample holds 870,000 or so distinct CDR3 sequences, and about 30% of those were seen once. The top ten clonotypes cover roughly 17% of the sample.

What was sequenced was blood. The rearrangement joined TRBV5-1 to TRBJ2-1; no D gene call is confident. The source is a woman of 80 years or more in good health. The DNA sequence is given as TGCGCCAGCAGCTTGCCCGGAGTTTCCTACAATGAGCAGTTCTTC. Its amino acids are CASSLPGVSYNEQFF.